This TCR beta chain was identified in a study of blood T cells in healthy people across ages. Notes on this clonotype: No antigen is known for it. A single base separates this from a much larger clone, so it may be a read error.

From germline, CDR1 is SGHRS and CDR2 YFSETQ. The CDR3 has 15 residues. Primers used in a second PCR of about 7 to 11 cycles were a sample-barcoded 5' primer and a J-beta primer mix. Each cDNA molecule received a tag from a template-switch adaptor that had 12 random nucleotides. MiXCR, applied by TCRdb to the 5' RACE reads, yields one record per CDR3 protein. Counted here are approximately 810,000 distinct CDR3 sequences, 29% occurring once; the ten biggest clones make up roughly a sixth. Findings of the study overall: Roughly linear declines in TCR beta diversity per million T cells occurred with age. In these data, TCR beta diversity tracked strongly with naive T cell percentage.

This rearrangement joins TRBV5-1 to TRBJ2-3; either TRBD1 or TRBD2 may supply D (5 bases each). This clonotype originated in a woman over 75 in good health. What was sequenced was blood. The CDR3 protein is CASSWTDRSTGTQYF. The CDR3 DNA sequence: TGCGCCAGCAGCTGGACTGACCGAAGCACAGGTACGCAGTATTTT.